The 5 T cell receptor beta chains in this list originate from one sample, sequenced in a study of CD8 T cells in Susac syndrome (dated by TCRdb to the late 2010s). Receptor libraries were prepared by the immunoSEQ multiplex PCR assay. RNA was extracted using the RNeasy kit, and roughly 0.45 to 1 microgram was reverse transcribed with random hexamers. The raw public data were reprocessed by TCRdb itself: fastp quality trimming at Q25, MiXCR clonotype calling, in-frame beta chains only. CDR3 protein sequences are deduplicated, and each keeps its most common genes and DNA. The sample contains 150,000 to 200,000 distinct CDR3 sequences, approximately 95% of them found a single time. The top ten clones comprise 0.09% to 0.1% of the sample. The sequencing sample was made of CD4+ T cells from PBMCs. The receptors shown here come from a human donor with multiple sclerosis.

The rearrangement joins TRBV5-6 to TRBJ2-1, with D tentatively TRBD1 (5 bases). The CDR3 covers 14 residues. Germline V gene sequence: CDR1 SGHDT, CDR2 YYEEEE. The V and J ends lost 1 base and 4 bases respectively, with 9 bases between them. CDR3 residues: CASSLRGSYNEQFF. The CDR3 nucleotides are TGTGCCAGCAGCTTGAGGGGCTCTTACAATGAGCAGTTCTTC.

This chain links TRBV3-1 with TRBJ2-1, with D uncertain. CDR1 and CDR2 from the germline V gene are LGHDT and YNNKEL (reference sequence). V was cut by 0 bases and J by 5 bases, with 5 bases left in between. This CDR3 is 13 amino acids long. The CDR3 loop is CASSQDSNNEQFF. DNA of the CDR3: TGTGCCAGCAGCCAAGACTCAAACAATGAGCAGTTCTTC.

V usage is TRBV7-2 and J usage is TRBJ2-7; 8 bases are shared with TRBD1. Trimming at V came to 4 bases and at J to 5 bases, leaving 7 bases not matched to a gene. This CDR3 spans 14 amino acids. Germline V gene data show CDR1 as SGHTA and CDR2 as FQGNSA. The CDR3 sequence: CASSSGQGWDEQYF. The CDR3 bases are TGTGCCAGCAGCTCCGGACAGGGATGGGACGAGCAGTACTTC.

The V gene is TRBV12-3 or TRBV12-4, the J gene TRBJ1-3, with D unresolved. The CDR3 loop spans 14 amino acids. V lost 2 bases and J lost 0, with 5 bases in between. The CDR3 here is CASSLSSSGNTIYF. In DNA form, the CDR3 reads TGTGCCAGCAGTTTATCAAGCTCTGGAAACACCATATATTTT.

This chain links TRBV4-1 with TRBJ2-2, with a possible D match to TRBD1 (6 bases). The length of the CDR3 is 20 residues. Germline V lookup: CDR1 MGHRA, CDR2 YSYEKL. V was trimmed by 1 base and J by 1 base, leaving 22 bases between them. The CDR3 nucleotides are TGCGCCAGCAGCCAAGTCCCGCCCCTAACAGGGTTGCGGAACACCGGGGAGCTGTTTTTT. Amino acid sequence: CASSQVPPLTGLRNTGELFF.